These T cell receptor beta chains were read from a single sample in a study of beta chain features in type 1 diabetes. Profiled with immunoSEQ multiplex PCR; TCRdb holds only in-frame clones, not every one. The data show under 350,000 clones, with 14% seen just once and under 0.02% held by the top ten. The sample taken for sequencing was naive CD4+ T cells from blood. These receptors originate from a young man with type 1 diabetes. The CDR3 runs from the conserved cysteine through the conserved F or W. The order of the fields is clone size, V gene, D gene, J gene, CDR3 protein, CDR3 DNA. A D gene is named only where the DNA matches it firmly. A clone size is listed for some rows: how often the clone was seen (once, few, many), or a class if it is expanded.

abundance: few; v_gene: TRBV5-1; d_gene: .; j_gene: TRBJ2-5; CDR3aa: CASSLFTVQETQYF; CDR3nt: TGCGCCAGCAGCTTGTTCACAGTTCAAGAGACCCAGTACTTC
abundance: few; v_gene: TRBV19; d_gene: .; j_gene: TRBJ2-4; CDR3aa: CASSAHREQYF; CDR3nt: TGTGCCAGTAGTGCTCACCGGGAGCAGTACTTC
abundance: .; v_gene: TRBV4-2; d_gene: .; j_gene: TRBJ1-3; CDR3aa: CASSQAQGSGNTIYF; CDR3nt: TGTGCCAGCAGCCAAGCGCAGGGGTCCGGAAACACCATATATTTT
abundance: few; v_gene: TRBV2; d_gene: .; j_gene: TRBJ1-4; CDR3aa: CASSEAIERVGKLFF; CDR3nt: TGTGCCAGCAGTGAAGCGATTGAGAGGGTTGGGAAACTGTTTTTT
abundance: .; v_gene: TRBV6-5; d_gene: TRBD2; j_gene: TRBJ2-2; CDR3aa: CASSREGLGELFF; CDR3nt: TGTGCCAGCTCGCGGGAGGGCCTCGGGGAGCTGTTTTTT
abundance: .; v_gene: TRBV6-6; d_gene: TRBD1; j_gene: TRBJ2-7; CDR3aa: CASSPRTGVNEQYF; CDR3nt: TGTGCCAGCAGTCCTAGGACAGGGGTCAACGAGCAGTACTTC
abundance: .; v_gene: TRBV6-5; d_gene: TRBD1; j_gene: TRBJ2-7; CDR3aa: CASSIRQGYEQYF; CDR3nt: TGTGCCAGCAGTATAAGACAGGGCTACGAGCAGTACTTC
abundance: .; v_gene: TRBV19; d_gene: .; j_gene: TRBJ2-6; CDR3aa: CASSPGSGANVLTF; CDR3nt: TGTGCCAGTAGTCCGGGGTCTGGGGCCAACGTCCTGACTTTC
abundance: .; v_gene: TRBV5-1; d_gene: .; j_gene: TRBJ2-2; CDR3aa: CASSGGSTGELFF; CDR3nt: TGCGCCAGCAGCGGAGGATCCACCGGGGAGCTGTTTTTT
abundance: .; v_gene: TRBV4-3; d_gene: .; j_gene: TRBJ1-2; CDR3aa: CASSPSWGGESYGYTF; CDR3nt: TGCGCCAGCAGCCCTTCCTGGGGCGGAGAATCCTATGGCTACACCTTC
abundance: .; v_gene: TRBV7-9; d_gene: .; j_gene: TRBJ1-5; CDR3aa: CASSPLGGTDQPQHF; CDR3nt: TGTGCCAGCAGCCCCTTAGGAGGGACCGATCAGCCCCAGCATTTT
abundance: .; v_gene: TRBV15; d_gene: .; j_gene: TRBJ2-1; CDR3aa: CATSTPSSGTPNEQFF; CDR3nt: TGTGCCACCAGCACGCCCTCCTCCGGGACACCCAATGAGCAGTTCTTC
abundance: few; v_gene: TRBV2; d_gene: TRBD2; j_gene: TRBJ2-3; CDR3aa: CASSGRTSTTDTQYF; CDR3nt: TGTGCCAGCAGTGGAAGGACTAGTACCACAGATACGCAGTATTTT
abundance: few; v_gene: TRBV13; d_gene: .; j_gene: TRBJ1-2; CDR3aa: CASSPIGGPLEGYTF; CDR3nt: TGTGCCAGCAGCCCGATCGGAGGACCTTTGGAGGGCTACACCTTC
abundance: few; v_gene: TRBV19; d_gene: TRBD2; j_gene: TRBJ2-1; CDR3aa: CASSPGGTNEQFF; CDR3nt: TGTGCCAGTAGCCCGGGGGGAACCAATGAGCAGTTCTTC
abundance: .; v_gene: TRBV5-1; d_gene: .; j_gene: TRBJ2-2; CDR3aa: CASSPRAGNTGELFF; CDR3nt: TGCGCCAGCAGCCCGAGGGCAGGGAACACCGGGGAGCTGTTTTTT